The subject of this entry is one T cell receptor beta chain. The data stem from a study of blood T cell repertoires in COVID-19. In the source study's methods: Estimated nucleated cell counts came from reference gene primer amplification. Only in-frame clones appear in the TCRdb table, and some are missing; sequencing was by immunoSEQ multiplex PCR. The DNA gave D and trimming, while V, J and clone size come from that table. The sample includes more than 250,000 clones, 70% to 90% seen only once; the top ten take roughly 2.2%. Germline lookup yields CDR1 SGHDT and CDR2 YYEEEE. The V end lost 4 bases, the J end lost 10 bases, and 21 bases lay between the germline ends. CDR3 size: 15 residues.

The V gene is TRBV5-6, the J gene TRBJ1-5; D possibly corresponds to TRBD1 (6 bases). The sequenced sample was PBMCs or T cells enriched from blood (not recorded which). The TCR sequence derives from a man aged 25-45 years who had recovered from COVID-19. The DNA for the CDR3 is TGTGCCAGCAGCACGTCGGAAAGGGGGTTCGAACCCCAGCATTTT. Protein sequence: CASSTSERGFEPQHF.